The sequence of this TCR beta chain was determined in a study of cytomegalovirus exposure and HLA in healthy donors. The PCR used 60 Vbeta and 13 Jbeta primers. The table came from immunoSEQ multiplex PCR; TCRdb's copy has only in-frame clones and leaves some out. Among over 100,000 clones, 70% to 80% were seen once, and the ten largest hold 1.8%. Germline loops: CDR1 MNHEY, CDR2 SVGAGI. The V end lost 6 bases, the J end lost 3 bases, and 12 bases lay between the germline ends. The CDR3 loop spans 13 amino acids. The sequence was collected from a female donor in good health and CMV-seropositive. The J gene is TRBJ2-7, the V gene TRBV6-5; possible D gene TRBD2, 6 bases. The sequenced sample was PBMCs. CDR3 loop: CASSPGVLYEQYF. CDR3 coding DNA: TGTGCCAGCAGCCCGGGGGTGCTCTACGAGCAGTACTTC.